The sequence of this T cell receptor beta chain was determined in a study of OX40 agonist ivuxolimab in advanced cancers. About the investigation overall: Ivuxolimab, which targeted the costimulatory receptor OX40 (CD134), was an agonistic, fully human IgG2 monoclonal antibody. Intravenous ivuxolimab was administered to patients every 2 weeks at six dose levels: 0.01, 0.1, 0.3, 1.5, 3 and 10 mg/kg. Of the roughly 51 dose-escalation patients, hepatocellular carcinoma was present in about 20, melanoma in approximately 15, renal cell carcinoma in 9 and head and neck cancer in 9. A male proportion of nearly 85% and a mean age of roughly 58 years, ranging from about 23 to 79, were recorded for the dose-escalation cohort. Prior anti-PD-1, anti-PD-L1 or anti-CTLA-4 therapy was permitted, and checkpoint inhibitors had been received by about 36% of dose-escalation patients. Partial responses occurred in three dose-escalation patients: two with cutaneous melanoma and one with hepatocellular carcinoma. The purpose of peripheral TCRbeta sequencing was to test whether ivuxolimab changed TCR sequence diversity and led to clonal T-cell expansion. The monotherapy dose-escalation portion (N ≈ 57 patients) of the phase I ivuxolimab trial is reported in the paper.

Patients with autoimmune disease history or receiving systemic immunosuppression were excluded from the trial. In every dose cohort, peripheral blood was drawn for TCR sequencing at baseline, cycle 4 day 1, and cycle 7 day 1. Samples came from an open-label, multicenter, first-in-human phase I dose-escalation trial of ivuxolimab. The trial enrolled adults with locally advanced or metastatic head and neck squamous cell, hepatocellular, melanoma or renal cell carcinoma. Before TCR sequencing, CD4+ T cells and CD8+ T cells from peripheral blood were sorted into separate populations. Genomic DNA was extracted from sorted cells for sequencing of the TCRbeta CDR3 region. The immunoSEQ Assay was used for sequencing of TCRbeta CDR3 regions. This is the immuneACCESS table as TCRdb keeps it, with only in-frame sequences that have V and J called. A part of the clones is gone; compared with another copy, unresolved V genes explain less than half, and the rest is unexplained. For this sample the table gives 98,000 or so clones, of which roughly 90% were detected only once. The top ten clones comprise about 2.4% of the sample.

The investigation overall reported the following: Low levels of normalized T-cell clonal expansion were also seen in some nonresponding patients. At doses of 0.1 to 3.0 mg/kg, clonal expansion of both CD4+ and CD8+ T cells in blood was seen between baseline and week 6. On average, CD8+ T cells showed more expanded clones than CD4+ T cells after ivuxolimab. Which antigens the clonally expanded peripheral T cells were specific for was not determined. In the 0.1-3.0 mg/kg groups, partial responders had among the lowest normalized peripheral clonal expansion, particularly in CD8+ T cells.

Based on the germline V gene, the CDR1 and CDR2 sequences are MDHEN and SYDVKM. The CDR3, from cysteine to phenylalanine, totals 18 residues. Only the CDR3 part of the read is kept: 54 bases, read in frame from the first base. After removal of 0 bases from V and 4 bases from J, the junction retains 6 bases not matched to a gene. Turning to this clone: The antigen this receptor binds is unknown. One base away there is no much larger clone; base qualities are not given.

The chain was built from TRBV28 and TRBJ2-1; 13 bases in the middle match TRBD2. This material consisted of CD4+ or CD8+ T cells sorted from blood, taken in a trial of the OX40 agonist ivuxolimab. This receptor was taken from an adult with an advanced solid tumor such as melanoma, head and neck, liver or kidney cancer. The CDR3 corresponds to CASSLWRTSGSPYNEQFF. The DNA reads TGTGCCAGCAGTTTATGGAGGACTAGCGGGAGTCCTTACAATGAGCAGTTCTTC.